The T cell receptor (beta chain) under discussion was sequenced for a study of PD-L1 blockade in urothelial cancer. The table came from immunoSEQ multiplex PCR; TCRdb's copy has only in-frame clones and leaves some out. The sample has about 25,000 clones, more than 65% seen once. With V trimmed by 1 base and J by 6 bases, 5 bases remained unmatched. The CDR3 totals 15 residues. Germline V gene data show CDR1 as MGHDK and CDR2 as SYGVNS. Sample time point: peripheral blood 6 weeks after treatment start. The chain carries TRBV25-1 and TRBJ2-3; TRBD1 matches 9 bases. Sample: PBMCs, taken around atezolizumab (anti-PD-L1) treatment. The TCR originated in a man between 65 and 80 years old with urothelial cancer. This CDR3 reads CASSEWTDRGDTQYF. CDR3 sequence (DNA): TGTGCCAGCAGTGAATGGACTGACAGGGGGGATACGCAGTATTTT. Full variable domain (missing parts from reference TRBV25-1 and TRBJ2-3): EADIYQTPRYLVIGTGKKITLECSQTMGHDKMYWYQQDPGMELHLIHYSYGVNSTEKGDLSSESTVSRIRTEHFPLTLESARPSHTSQYLCASSEWTDRGDTQYFGPGTRLTVL.